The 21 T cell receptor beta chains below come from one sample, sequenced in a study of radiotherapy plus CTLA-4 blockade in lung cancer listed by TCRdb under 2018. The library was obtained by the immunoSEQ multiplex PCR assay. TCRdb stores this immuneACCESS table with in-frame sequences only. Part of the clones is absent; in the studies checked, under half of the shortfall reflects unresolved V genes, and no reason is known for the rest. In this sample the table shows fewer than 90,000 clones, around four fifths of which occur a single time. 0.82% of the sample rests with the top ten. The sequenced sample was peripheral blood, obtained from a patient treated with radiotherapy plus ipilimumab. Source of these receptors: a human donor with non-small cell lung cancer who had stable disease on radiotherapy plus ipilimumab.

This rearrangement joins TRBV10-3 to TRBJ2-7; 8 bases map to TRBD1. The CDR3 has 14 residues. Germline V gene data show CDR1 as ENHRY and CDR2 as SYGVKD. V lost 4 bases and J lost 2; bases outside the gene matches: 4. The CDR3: CAISGGTGTYEQYF. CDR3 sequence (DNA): TGTGCCATCAGTGGAGGGACAGGAACCTACGAGCAGTACTTC.

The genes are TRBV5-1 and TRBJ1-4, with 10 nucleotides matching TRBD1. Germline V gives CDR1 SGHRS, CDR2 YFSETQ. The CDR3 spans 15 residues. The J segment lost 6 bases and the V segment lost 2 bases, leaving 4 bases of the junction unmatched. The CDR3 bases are TGCGCCAGCAGCTTCTCCGGGACAGGGGATGAAAAACTGTTTTTT. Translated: CASSFSGTGDEKLFF. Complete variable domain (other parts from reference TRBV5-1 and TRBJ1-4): KAGVTQTPRYLIKTRGQQVTLSCSPISGHRSVSWYQQTPGQGLQFLFEYFSETQRNKGNFPGRFSGRQFSNSRSEMNVSTLELGDSALYLCASSFSGTGDEKLFFGSGTQLSVL.

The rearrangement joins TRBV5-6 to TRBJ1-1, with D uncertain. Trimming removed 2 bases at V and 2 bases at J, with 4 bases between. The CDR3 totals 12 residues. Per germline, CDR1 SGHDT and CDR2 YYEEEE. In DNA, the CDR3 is TGTGCCAGCAGCTTTGGCAACACTGAAGCTTTCTTT. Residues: CASSFGNTEAFF.

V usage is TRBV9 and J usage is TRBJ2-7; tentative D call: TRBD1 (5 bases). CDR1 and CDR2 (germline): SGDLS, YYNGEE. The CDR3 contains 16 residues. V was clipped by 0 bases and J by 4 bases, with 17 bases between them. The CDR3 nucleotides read TGTGCCAGCAGCGTAGATGTTTTCCAGGGCAGGTACGAGCAGTACTTC. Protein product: CASSVDVFQGRYEQYF.

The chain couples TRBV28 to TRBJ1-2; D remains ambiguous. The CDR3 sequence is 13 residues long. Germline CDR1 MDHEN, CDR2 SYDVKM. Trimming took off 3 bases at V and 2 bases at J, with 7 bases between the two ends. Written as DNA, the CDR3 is TGTGCCAGCAGTTTTCGTCAGAACTATGGCTACACCTTC. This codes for CASSFRQNYGYTF.

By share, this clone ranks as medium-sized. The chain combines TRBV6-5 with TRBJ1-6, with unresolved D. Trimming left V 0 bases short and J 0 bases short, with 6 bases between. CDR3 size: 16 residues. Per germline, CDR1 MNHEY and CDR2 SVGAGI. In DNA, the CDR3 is TGTGCCAGCAGTTACTCTGCAGGCTCCTATAATTCACCCCTCCACTTT. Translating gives CASSYSAGSYNSPLHF.

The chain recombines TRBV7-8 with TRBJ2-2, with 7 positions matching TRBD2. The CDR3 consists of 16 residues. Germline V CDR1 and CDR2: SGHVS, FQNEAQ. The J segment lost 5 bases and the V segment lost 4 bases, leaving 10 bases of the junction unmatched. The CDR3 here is CASSSTGLVNTGELFF. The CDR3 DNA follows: TGTGCCAGCAGCTCAACAGGACTAGTTAATACCGGGGAGCTGTTTTTT.

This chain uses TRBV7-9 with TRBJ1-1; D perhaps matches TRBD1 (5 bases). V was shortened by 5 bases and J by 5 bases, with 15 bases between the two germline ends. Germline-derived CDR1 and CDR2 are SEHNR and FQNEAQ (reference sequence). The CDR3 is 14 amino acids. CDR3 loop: CASSPGGMGTEAFF. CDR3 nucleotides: TGTGCCAGCAGCCCCGGGGGTATGGGGACTGAAGCTTTCTTT.

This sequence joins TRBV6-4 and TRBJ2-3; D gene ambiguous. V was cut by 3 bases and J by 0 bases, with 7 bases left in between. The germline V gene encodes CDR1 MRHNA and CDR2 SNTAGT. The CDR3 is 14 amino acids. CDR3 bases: TGTGCCAGCAGTGAATCCCACAGCACAGATACGCAGTATTTT. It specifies CASSESHSTDTQYF.

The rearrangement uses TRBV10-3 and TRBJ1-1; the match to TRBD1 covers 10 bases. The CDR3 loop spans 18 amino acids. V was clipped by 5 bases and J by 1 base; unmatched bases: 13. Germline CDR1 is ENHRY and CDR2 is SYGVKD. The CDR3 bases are TGTGCCATCAGTCACCCCGGAGACAGGGGGCTTGAGAACACTGAAGCTTTCTTT. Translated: CAISHPGDRGLENTEAFF.

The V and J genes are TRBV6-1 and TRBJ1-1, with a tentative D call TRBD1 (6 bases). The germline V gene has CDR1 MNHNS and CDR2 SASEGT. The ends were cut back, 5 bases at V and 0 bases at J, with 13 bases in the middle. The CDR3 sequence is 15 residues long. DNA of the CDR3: TGTGCCAGCAGTCCCTGGACAGCGATGAACACTGAAGCTTTCTTT. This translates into CASSPWTAMNTEAFF.

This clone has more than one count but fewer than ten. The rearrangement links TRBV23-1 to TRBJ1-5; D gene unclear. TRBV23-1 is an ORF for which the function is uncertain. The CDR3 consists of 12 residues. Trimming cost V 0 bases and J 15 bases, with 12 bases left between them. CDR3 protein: CASSQSKRSRHF. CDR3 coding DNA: TGCGCCAGCAGTCAATCGAAGCGTTCTAGGCATTTT.

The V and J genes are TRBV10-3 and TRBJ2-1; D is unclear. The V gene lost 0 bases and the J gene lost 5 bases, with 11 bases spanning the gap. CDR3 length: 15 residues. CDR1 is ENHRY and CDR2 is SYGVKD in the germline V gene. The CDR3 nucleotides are TGTGCCATCAGTGAGTCGAACACTGGGAACAATGAGCAGTTCTTC. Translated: CAISESNTGNNEQFF.

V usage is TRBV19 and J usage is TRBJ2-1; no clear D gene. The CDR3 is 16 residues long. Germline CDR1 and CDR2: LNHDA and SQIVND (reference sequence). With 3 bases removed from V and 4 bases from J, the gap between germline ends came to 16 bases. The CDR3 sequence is CASSMSRAPPYNEQFF. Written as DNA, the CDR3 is TGTGCCAGTAGTATGTCGCGAGCCCCCCCTTACAATGAGCAGTTCTTC.

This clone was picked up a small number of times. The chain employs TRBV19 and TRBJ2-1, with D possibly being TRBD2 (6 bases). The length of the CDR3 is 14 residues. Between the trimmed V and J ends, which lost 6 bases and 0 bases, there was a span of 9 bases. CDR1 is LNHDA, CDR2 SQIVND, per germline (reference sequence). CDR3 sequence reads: CASRRGASYNEQFF. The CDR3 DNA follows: TGTGCCAGTAGGCGCGGGGCCTCCTACAATGAGCAGTTCTTC.

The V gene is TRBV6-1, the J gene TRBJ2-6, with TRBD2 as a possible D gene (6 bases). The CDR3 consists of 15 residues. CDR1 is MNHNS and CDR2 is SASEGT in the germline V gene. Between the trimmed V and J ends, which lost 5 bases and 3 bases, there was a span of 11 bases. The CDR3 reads CASSLGGGGANVLTF. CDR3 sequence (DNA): TGTGCCAGCAGTCTGGGGGGAGGTGGGGCCAACGTCCTGACTTTC.

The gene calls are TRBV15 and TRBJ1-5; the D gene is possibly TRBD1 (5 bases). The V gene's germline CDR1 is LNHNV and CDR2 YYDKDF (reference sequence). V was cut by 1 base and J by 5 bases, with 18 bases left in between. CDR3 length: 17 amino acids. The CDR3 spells CATSRGEGRVVDQPQHF. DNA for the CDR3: TGTGCCACCAGCAGAGGGGAAGGCAGGGTCGTTGATCAGCCCCAGCATTTT. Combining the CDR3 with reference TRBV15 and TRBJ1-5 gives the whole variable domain DAMVIQNPRYQVTQFGKPVTLSCSQTLNHNVMYWYQQKSSQAPKLLFHYYDKDFNNEADTPDNFQSRRPNTSFCFLDIRSPGLGDTAMYLCATSRGEGRVVDQPQHFGDGTRLSIL.

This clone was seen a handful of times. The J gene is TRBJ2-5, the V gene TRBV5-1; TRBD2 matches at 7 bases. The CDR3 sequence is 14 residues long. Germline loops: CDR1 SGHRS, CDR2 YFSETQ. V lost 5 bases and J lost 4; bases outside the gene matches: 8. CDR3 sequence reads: CASSPAGATETQYF. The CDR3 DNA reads TGCGCCAGCAGTCCCGCGGGAGCGACAGAGACCCAGTACTTC.

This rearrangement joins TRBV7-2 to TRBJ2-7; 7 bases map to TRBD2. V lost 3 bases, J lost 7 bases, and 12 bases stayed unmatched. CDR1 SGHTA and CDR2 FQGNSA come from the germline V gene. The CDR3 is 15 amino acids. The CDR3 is CASSFRSGAVGEQYF. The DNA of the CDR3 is TGTGCCAGCAGCTTCCGGAGCGGGGCGGTTGGGGAGCAGTACTTC.

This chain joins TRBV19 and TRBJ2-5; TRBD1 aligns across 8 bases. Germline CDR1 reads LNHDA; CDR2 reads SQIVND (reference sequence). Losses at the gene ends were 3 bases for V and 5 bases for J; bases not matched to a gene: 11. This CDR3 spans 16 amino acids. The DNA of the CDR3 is TGTGCCAGTAGTATGGGGTTCCAGGGGGCCTCGGAGACCCAGTACTTC. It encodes CASSMGFQGASETQYF.

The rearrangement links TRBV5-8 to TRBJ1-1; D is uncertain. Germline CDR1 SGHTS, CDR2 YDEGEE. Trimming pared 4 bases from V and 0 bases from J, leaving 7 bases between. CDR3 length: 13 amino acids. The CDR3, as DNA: TGTGCCAGCAGCATGACACTGAACACTGAAGCTTTCTTT. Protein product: CASSMTLNTEAFF.